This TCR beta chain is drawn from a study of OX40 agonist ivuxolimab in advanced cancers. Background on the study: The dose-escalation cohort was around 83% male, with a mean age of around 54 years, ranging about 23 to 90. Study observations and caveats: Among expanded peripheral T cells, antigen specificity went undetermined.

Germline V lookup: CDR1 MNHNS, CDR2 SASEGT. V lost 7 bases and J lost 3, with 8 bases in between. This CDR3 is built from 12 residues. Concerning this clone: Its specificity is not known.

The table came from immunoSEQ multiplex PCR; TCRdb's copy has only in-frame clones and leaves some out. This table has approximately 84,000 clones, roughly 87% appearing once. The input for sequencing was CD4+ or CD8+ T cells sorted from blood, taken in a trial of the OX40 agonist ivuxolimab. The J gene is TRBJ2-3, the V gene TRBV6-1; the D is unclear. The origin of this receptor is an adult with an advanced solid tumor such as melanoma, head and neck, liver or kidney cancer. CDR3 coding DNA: TGTGCCAGCAATAGGGTTACAGATACGCAGTATTTT. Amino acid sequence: CASNRVTDTQYF.